Below, one T cell receptor (beta chain) is given with its context. Reverse transcription of roughly 0.5 to 1 ug RNA was carried out with random hexamers. Via MiXCR, TCRdb re-called the immunoSEQ multiplex PCR reads, giving one row per CDR3 protein. The sample yields 85,000 to 120,000 distinct CDR3 sequences, around 94% seen once. This record belongs to a study of CD8 T cells in Susac syndrome. At the level of the study: When blood was drawn, patients with Susac syndrome were on intravenous immunoglobulin alone, on corticosteroids, or therapy-naive.

Negative isolation yielded CD4+ and CD8+ T cells, and FACS enriched TEMRA cells. The V gene's germline CDR1 is SGHDN and CDR2 FVKESK. Trimming removed 4 bases from V and 3 bases from J; junction bases left unmatched: 10. This CDR3 spans 16 amino acids. The V gene is TRBV14, the J gene TRBJ1-2; 8 bases agree with TRBD1. Specimen: CD8+ T cells from PBMCs. The sequence was collected from a human donor with Susac syndrome. The CDR3 sequence is CASSRTTGEEDYGYTF. CDR3 in DNA: TGTGCCAGCAGCCGCACGACAGGGGAGGAGGACTATGGCTACACCTTC.